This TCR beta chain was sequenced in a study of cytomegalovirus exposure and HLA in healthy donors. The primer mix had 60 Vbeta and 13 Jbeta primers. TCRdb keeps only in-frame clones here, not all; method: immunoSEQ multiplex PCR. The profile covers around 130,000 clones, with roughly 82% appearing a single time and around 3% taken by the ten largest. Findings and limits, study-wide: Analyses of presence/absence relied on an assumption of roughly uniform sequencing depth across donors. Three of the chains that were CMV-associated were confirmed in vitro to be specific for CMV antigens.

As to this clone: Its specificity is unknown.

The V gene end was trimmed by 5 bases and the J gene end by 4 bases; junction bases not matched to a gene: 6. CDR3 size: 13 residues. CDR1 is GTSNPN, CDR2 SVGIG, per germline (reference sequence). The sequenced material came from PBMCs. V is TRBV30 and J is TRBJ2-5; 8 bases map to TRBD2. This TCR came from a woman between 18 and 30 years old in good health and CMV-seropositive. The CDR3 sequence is CAWGFRGGETQYF. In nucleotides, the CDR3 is TGTGCCTGGGGATTTCGGGGGGGAGAGACCCAGTACTTC.